The 5 T cell receptor beta chains given below trace back to one sample, sequenced in a study of beta chain features in type 1 diabetes (dated by TCRdb to between 2017 and 2018). Library preparation used the immunoSEQ multiplex PCR assay. All of the isolated RNA was reverse transcribed with the High Capacity cDNA Reverse Transcription Kit, so expressed TCRB transcripts were sequenced. The source is immuneACCESS, and TCRdb retained only in-frame sequences with V and J called. Part of the clones is not carried over; for the studies checked, unresolved V genes explain less than half of this, and the remainder is unexplained. A total of about 200,000 clones appear in this sample, roughly 10% of them only once. The ten largest clones represent 1% to 1.5% of the sample. Sequenced sample: central memory CD4+ T cells from blood. The receptors derive from a man aged 18 to 29 in good health.

Worth noting for this clone: The junction departs from the called germline gene at one end, perhaps through a read error. V usage is TRBV7-2 and J usage is TRBJ2-3; 9 bases map to TRBD2. This CDR3 is 14 amino acids long. The germline V gene encodes CDR1 SGHTA and CDR2 FQGNSA. This CDR3 reads CASRLAGATDTQYF. CDR3 bases: TGTGCCAGCAGGTTAGCGGGAGCGACAGATACGCAGTATTTT.

This clone was seen only a few times. The chain is built from TRBV10-3 and TRBJ1-1; no firm D call. The CDR3 consists of 13 residues. V lost 0 bases, J lost 6 bases, and 8 bases lay in between. The germline gives CDR1 ENHRY, CDR2 SYGVKD. The CDR3 DNA is TGTGCCATCAGTGAGTCGCTCGGGGCTGAAGCTTTCTTT. It specifies CAISESLGAEAFF.

Only a few counts were recorded for this clone. This rearrangement joins TRBV28 to TRBJ2-1, with TRBD2 matching over 10 bases. V was pared by 5 bases and J by 1 base, with 8 bases of the junction left unmatched. Germline V lookup: CDR1 MDHEN, CDR2 SYDVKM. The CDR3 has 17 amino acids. Here the CDR3 reads CASSTPGAGGSYNEQFF. Here the CDR3 DNA reads TGTGCCAGCAGTACCCCCGGAGCGGGAGGGTCCTACAATGAGCAGTTCTTC.

To note about this clone: A far larger clone is a single base away, which makes a read error likely. The identical CDR3 is also encoded by other nucleotide sequences in the sample. The chain carries TRBV29-1 and TRBJ2-7; 11 bases agree with TRBD2. The germline V gene has CDR1 SQVTM and CDR2 ANQGSEA. The CDR3 is made up of 14 amino acids. The V and J ends lost 6 bases and 0 bases, in that order; junction bases with no gene match: 4. In DNA, the CDR3 is TGCAGCGTGGGACTAGCGGACAGCTCCTACGAGCAGTACTTC. Its protein is CSVGLADSSYEQYF.

This clone was observed once. J is TRBJ2-1 and V is TRBV6-5, with TRBD1 matching over 7 bases. This CDR3 region has 15 residues. Trimming at V came to 7 bases and at J to 4 bases, leaving 10 bases not matched to a gene. CDR1 and CDR2 (germline): MNHEY, SVGAGI. As DNA, the CDR3 is TGTGCCAGCACCCCCCCGGGACAGCGATACAATGAGCAGTTCTTC. Encoded protein: CASTPPGQRYNEQFF.